This is a list of T cell receptor beta chains from one sample in a study of T cells in Graves' hyperthyroidism and ophthalmopathy. TCRdb itself ran the multiplex PCR reads through MiXCR, one entry per CDR3 protein. This sample has 690,000 or so distinct CDR3 sequences; under 20% occur once, and the top ten carry over 15%. Sample: blood. These receptors all stem from a woman in her forties or fifties with Graves' hyperthyroidism that later progressed to Graves' ophthalmopathy. Each CDR3 is given with its conserved first and last residue. A D gene is named only where the DNA matches it firmly. For some rows the clone size is stated as once, few or many, or as a class when expanded; others skip it.

d_gene	j_gene	v_gene	abundance	CDR3nt	CDR3aa
TRBD1	TRBJ1-6	TRBV19	.	TGTGCCAGTAGTATAAACCAGAGGGGGACAGGGGGGAATTCACCCCTCCACTTT	CASSINQRGTGGNSPLHF
.	TRBJ2-5	TRBV3-1	many	TGTGCCAGCAGCCAAGCTGGAGGGGGCGCTAAGGAGACCCAGTACTTC	CASSQAGGGAKETQYF
.	TRBJ2-7	TRBV4-1	.	TGCGCCAGCAGCCAAGGGTCCAGGGGTCTCTCCTACGAGCAGTACTTC	CASSQGSRGLSYEQYF
.	TRBJ2-7	TRBV5-8	few	TGTGCCAGCAGCTTGGATATGGGGACCGAGCAGTACTTC	CASSLDMGTEQYF
.	TRBJ2-1	TRBV6-6	.	TGTGCCAGCAGTTACAGAAGACCCTACAATGAGCAGTTCTTC	CASSYRRPYNEQFF
.	TRBJ1-4	TRBV30	many	TGTGCCTGGAGTTTCACCTCAACTAATGAAAAACTGTTTTTT	CAWSFTSTNEKLFF
TRBD1	TRBJ1-4	TRBV6-1	.	TGTGCCAGCAGTCGAAACCAACAGGGGGAAGGAGAAAAACTGTTTTTT	CASSRNQQGEGEKLFF
TRBD2	TRBJ2-3	TRBV7-2	few	TGTGCCAGCAGCTTATACACGGGGGGGCTACTAGATACGCAGTATTTT	CASSLYTGGLLDTQYF
TRBD1	TRBJ2-1	TRBV6-1	.	TGTGCCAGCAGTGGCAGGACAGGGAACAATGAGCAGTTCTTC	CASSGRTGNNEQFF
.	TRBJ1-1	TRBV6-2/TRBV6-3	.	TGTGCCAGCCGACGGGCCCGGAGCACTGAAGCTTTCTTT	CASRRARSTEAFF
TRBD1	TRBJ1-6	TRBV6-1	.	TGTGCCAGCAGAACGACAGGGGTTAGGAATTCACCCCTCCACTTT	CASRTTGVRNSPLHF
TRBD2	TRBJ2-1	TRBV9	few	TGTGCCAGCAGCGTCTCGGCTAGCGGGGGGCTATACAATGAGCAGTTCTTC	CASSVSASGGLYNEQFF
.	TRBJ2-5	TRBV5-1	.	TGCGCCAGCAACCCCGGGACAATGGGAGAGACCCAGTACTTC	CASNPGTMGETQYF